This TCR beta chain was sequenced in a study of T cells after yellow fever vaccination. Overall study results and limits: The study re-detected most primary-vaccination clones after the booster (approximately 96% CD4, roughly 88% CD8). There was a small share of clonotypes that showed up in both the CD4 and CD8 compartments.

MiXCR, run by TCRdb on the 5' RACE reads, gives a single entry per CDR3 protein. The data show 300,000 to 450,000 distinct CDR3 sequences, 6% to 8% seen once. This CDR3 has 15 residues. With V trimmed by 8 bases and J by 5 bases, 14 bases remained unmatched. This clonotype was seen repeatedly, ten times or more. The antigen remains undetermined. The input for sequencing was PBMCs, taken 5 days after the yellow fever booster vaccination. The sequence was collected from a man aged 30 to 39 who received the YFV17D yellow fever vaccine. This chain connects TRBV12-3 or TRBV12-4 to TRBJ2-5; 7 bases match TRBD1. The CDR3 is CASCTGVQIVETQYF. As DNA, the CDR3 is TGTGCCAGCTGTACAGGGGTCCAAATAGTCGAGACCCAGTACTTC.